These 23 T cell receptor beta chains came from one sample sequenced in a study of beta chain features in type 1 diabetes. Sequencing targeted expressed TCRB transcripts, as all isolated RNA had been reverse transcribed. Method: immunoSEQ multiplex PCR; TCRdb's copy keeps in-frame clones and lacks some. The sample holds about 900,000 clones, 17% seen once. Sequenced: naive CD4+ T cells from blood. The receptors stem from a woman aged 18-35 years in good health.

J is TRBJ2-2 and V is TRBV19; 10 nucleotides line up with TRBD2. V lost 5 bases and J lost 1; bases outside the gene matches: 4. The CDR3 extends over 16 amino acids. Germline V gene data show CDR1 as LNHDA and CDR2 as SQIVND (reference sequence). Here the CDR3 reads CASSLIAGGNTGELFF. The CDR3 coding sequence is TGTGCCAGTAGTCTTATAGCGGGAGGGAACACCGGGGAGCTGTTTTTT.

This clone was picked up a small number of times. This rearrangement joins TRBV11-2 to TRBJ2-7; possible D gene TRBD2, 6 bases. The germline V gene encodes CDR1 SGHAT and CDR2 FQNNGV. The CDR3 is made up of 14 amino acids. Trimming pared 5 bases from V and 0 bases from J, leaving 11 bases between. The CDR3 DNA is TGTGCCAGCAGCCCGGGACTCCCCTCCTACGAGCAGTACTTC. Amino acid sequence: CASSPGLPSYEQYF. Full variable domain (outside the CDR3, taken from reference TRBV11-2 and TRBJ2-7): EAGVAQSPRYKIIEKRQSVAFWCNPISGHATLYWYQQILGQGPKLLIQFQNNGVVDDSQLPKDRFSAERLKGVDSTLKIQPAKLEDSAVYLCASSPGLPSYEQYFGPGTRLTVT.

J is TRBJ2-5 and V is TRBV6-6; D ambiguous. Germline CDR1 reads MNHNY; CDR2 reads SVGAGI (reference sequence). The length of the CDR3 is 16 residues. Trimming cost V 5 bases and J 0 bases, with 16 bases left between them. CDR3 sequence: CASSTDRTEYQETQYF. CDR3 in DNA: TGTGCCAGCAGTACGGACCGGACGGAGTACCAAGAGACCCAGTACTTC.

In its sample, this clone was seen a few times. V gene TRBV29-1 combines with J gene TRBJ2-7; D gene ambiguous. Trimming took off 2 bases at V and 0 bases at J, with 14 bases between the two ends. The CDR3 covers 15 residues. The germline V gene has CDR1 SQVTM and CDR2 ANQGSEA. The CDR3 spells CSVESLGSSSYEQYF. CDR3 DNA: TGCAGCGTTGAAAGTTTGGGTTCGAGCTCCTACGAGCAGTACTTC.

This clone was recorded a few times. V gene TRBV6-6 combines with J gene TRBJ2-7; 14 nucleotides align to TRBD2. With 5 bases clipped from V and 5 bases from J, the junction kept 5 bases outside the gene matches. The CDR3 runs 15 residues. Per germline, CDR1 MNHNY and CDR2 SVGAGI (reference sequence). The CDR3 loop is CASSRPGLAGDEQYF. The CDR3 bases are TGTGCCAGCAGTAGACCGGGACTAGCGGGAGACGAGCAGTACTTC.

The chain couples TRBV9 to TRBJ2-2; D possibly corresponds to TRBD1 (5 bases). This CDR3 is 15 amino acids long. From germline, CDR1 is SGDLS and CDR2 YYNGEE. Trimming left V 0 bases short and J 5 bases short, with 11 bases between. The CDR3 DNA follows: TGTGCCAGCAGCGTAGGGGCAGGGCCAACCGGGGAGCTGTTTTTT. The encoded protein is CASSVGAGPTGELFF.

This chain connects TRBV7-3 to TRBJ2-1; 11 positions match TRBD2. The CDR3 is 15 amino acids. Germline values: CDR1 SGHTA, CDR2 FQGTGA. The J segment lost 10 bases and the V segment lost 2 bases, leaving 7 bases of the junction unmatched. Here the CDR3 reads CASSLSLAGAGEQFF. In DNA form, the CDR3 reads TGTGCCAGCAGCTTATCACTAGCGGGAGCAGGCGAGCAGTTCTTC.

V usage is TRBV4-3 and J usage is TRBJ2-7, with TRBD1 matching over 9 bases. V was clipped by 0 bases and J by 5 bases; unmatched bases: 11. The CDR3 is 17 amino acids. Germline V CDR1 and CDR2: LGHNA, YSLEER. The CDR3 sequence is CASSQDPPGQGRDEQYF. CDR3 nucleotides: TGCGCCAGCAGCCAAGATCCGCCGGGACAGGGCAGGGACGAGCAGTACTTC.

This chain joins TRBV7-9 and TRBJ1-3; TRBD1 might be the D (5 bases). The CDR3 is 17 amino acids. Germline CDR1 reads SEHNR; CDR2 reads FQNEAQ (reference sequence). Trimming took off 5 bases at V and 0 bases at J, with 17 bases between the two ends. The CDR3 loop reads CASSTPWGWSSGNTIYF. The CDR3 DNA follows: TGTGCCAGCAGCACCCCGTGGGGCTGGAGCTCTGGAAACACCATATATTTT.

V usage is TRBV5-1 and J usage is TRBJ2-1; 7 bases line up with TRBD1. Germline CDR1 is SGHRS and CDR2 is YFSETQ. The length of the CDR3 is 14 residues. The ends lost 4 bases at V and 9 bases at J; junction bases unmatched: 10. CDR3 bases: TGCGCCAGCAGCCTAACCGGGACAGAGGTTGAGCAGTTCTTC. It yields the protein CASSLTGTEVEQFF.

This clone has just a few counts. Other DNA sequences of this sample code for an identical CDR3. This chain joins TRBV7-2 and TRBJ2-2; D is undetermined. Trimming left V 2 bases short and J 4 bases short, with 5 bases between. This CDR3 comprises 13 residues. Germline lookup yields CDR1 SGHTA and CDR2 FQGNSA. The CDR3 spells CASSLLGTGELFF. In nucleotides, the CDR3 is TGTGCCAGCAGCTTACTAGGCACCGGGGAGCTGTTTTTT.

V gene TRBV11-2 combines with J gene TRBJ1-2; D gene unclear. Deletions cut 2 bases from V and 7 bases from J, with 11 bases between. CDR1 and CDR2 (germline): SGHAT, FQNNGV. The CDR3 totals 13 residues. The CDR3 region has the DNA TGTGCCAGCAGCTTAATGCGGGGTGCTGGCTACACCTTC. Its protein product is CASSLMRGAGYTF.

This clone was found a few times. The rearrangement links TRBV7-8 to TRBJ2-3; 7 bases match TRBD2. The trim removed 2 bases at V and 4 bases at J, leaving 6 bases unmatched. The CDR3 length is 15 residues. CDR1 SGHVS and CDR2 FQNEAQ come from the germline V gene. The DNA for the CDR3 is TGTGCCAGCAGCTTAACGACGGGGGGAGCAGATACGCAGTATTTT. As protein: CASSLTTGGADTQYF.

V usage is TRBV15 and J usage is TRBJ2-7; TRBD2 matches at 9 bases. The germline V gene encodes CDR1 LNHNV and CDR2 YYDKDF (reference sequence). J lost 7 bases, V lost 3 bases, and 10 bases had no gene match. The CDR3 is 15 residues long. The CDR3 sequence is CATSRAPGLAREQYF. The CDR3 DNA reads TGTGCCACCAGCAGGGCCCCGGGACTAGCTCGTGAGCAGTACTTC.

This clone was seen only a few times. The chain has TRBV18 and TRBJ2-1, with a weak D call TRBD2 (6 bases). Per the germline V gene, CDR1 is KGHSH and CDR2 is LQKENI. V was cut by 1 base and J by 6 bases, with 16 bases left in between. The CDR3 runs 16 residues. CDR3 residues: CASSPQAGSHLNEQFF. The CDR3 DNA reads TGTGCCAGCTCACCACAGGCGGGATCTCACCTCAATGAGCAGTTCTTC.

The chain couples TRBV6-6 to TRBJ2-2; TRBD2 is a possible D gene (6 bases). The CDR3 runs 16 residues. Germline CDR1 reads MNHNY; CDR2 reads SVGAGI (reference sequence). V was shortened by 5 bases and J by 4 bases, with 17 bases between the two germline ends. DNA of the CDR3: TGTGCCAGCAGTAAACCGGGGGATGGAGCCACCGGGGAGCTGTTTTTT. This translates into CASSKPGDGATGELFF.

The DNA for the CDR3 is TGTGCCAGCAGCCCCCGGGAAGGAGGTATCAATGAGCAGTTCTTC. This sequence encodes CASSPREGGINEQFF. The rearrangement links TRBV11-3 to TRBJ2-1; D may be TRBD2 (5 bases). CDR3 length: 15 amino acids. Germline CDR1 is SGHNT and CDR2 is YENEEA. Trimming pared 5 bases from V and 6 bases from J, leaving 17 bases between.

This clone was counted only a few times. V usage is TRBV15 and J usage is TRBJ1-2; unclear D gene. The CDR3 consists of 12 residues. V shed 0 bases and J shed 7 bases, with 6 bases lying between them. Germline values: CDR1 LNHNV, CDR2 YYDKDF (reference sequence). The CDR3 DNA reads TGTGCCACCAGCAGAGAGAGGGTTGGCTACACCTTC. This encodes CATSRERVGYTF. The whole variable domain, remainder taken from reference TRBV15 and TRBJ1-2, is DAMVIQNPRYQVTQFGKPVTLSCSQTLNHNVMYWYQQKSSQAPKLLFHYYDKDFNNEADTPDNFQSRRPNTSFCFLDIRSPGLGDTAMYLCATSRERVGYTFGSGTRLTVV.

For the CDR3, the DNA is TGTGCCAGCAGTTCCGTAACTGTTCAAACCTACGAGCAGTACTTC. This sequence encodes CASSSVTVQTYEQYF. J is TRBJ2-7 and V is TRBV6-5, with no clear D. The germline V gene has CDR1 MNHEY and CDR2 SVGAGI. The CDR3 sequence is 15 residues long. Trimming stripped 4 bases from V and 2 bases from J, with 15 bases between.

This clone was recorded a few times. CDR3 coding DNA: TGTGCCAGCAGTTACTCCGGACAGGGCAATCAGCCCCAGCATTTT. This gives the protein CASSYSGQGNQPQHF. The chain is built from TRBV6-5 and TRBJ1-5, with 7 bases lining up with TRBD1. Germline CDR1 is MNHEY and CDR2 is SVGAGI. V lost 0 bases and J lost 2; bases outside the gene matches: 1. The CDR3 is made up of 15 amino acids.

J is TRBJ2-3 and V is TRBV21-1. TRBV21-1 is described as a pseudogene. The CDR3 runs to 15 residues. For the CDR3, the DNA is TGTGCCAGCAGCCCTGGGGTAGGGTTCACAGATACGCAGTATTTT. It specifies CASSPGVGFTDTQYF.

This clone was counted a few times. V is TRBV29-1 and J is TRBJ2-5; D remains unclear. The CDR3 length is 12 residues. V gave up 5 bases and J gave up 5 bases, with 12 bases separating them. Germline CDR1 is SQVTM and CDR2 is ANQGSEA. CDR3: CSVFRVRETQYF. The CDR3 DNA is TGCAGCGTTTTTAGGGTCAGGGAGACCCAGTACTTC.

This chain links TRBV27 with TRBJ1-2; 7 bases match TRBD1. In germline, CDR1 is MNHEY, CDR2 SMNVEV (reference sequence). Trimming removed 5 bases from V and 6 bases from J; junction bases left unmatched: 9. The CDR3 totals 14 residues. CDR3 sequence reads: CASSPSQGINGYTF. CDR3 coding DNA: TGTGCCAGCAGTCCCTCACAGGGGATTAATGGCTACACCTTC.